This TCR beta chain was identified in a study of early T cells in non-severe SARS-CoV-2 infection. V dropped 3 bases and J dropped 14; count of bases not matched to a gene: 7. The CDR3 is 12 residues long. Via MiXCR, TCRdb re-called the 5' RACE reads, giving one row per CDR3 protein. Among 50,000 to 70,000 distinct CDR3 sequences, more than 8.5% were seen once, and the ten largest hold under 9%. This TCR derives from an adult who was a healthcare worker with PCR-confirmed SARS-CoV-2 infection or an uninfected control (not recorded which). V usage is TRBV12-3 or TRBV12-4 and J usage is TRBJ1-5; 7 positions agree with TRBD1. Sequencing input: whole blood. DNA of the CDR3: TGTGCCAGCAGTTTGGGGGACAGTGAAGAGCATTTT. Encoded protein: CASSLGDSEEHF.